The entry below describes one TCR beta chain. What it recognizes is unknown. This entry comes from a study of cytomegalovirus exposure and HLA in healthy donors. Study details: Clustering assigned 70% to 90% of the roughly 430 genotyped donors to the Caucasian-associated ancestry cluster. Study results and caveats: The likely origin of a cluster of highly shared sequence variants was a sequencing artifact.

V was shortened by 1 base and J by 5 bases, with 8 bases between the two germline ends. In germline, CDR1 is MNHNS, CDR2 SASEGT. There are 14 residues in the CDR3. Primers included in the PCR were 60 Vbeta and 13 Jbeta primers. Assay: immunoSEQ multiplex PCR; the TCRdb copy retains only in-frame clones and omits some. The sample lists approximately 260,000 clones; roughly 86% were seen once. The receptor's source is a woman aged 40 to 50 in good health and CMV-seropositive. V gene TRBV6-1 combines with J gene TRBJ2-2, with D possibly being TRBD2 (5 bases). Sequences were obtained from PBMCs. The CDR3 sequence: CASSEVPGTGELFF. The CDR3 coding sequence is TGTGCCAGCAGTGAAGTCCCGGGGACCGGGGAGCTGTTTTTT.